The sequence of this TCR beta chain was determined in a study of blood T cell repertoires in COVID-19 (dated by TCRdb to about 2020). Looking at the study overall: Samples covering the acute and convalescent phases of COVID-19 were provided by collaborators in the United States, Italy and Spain. The material from the prospective study consisted of cDNA or gDNA derived from T cells, B-cell-depleted T cells, or PBMCs. Deeply sampled blood TCRbeta repertoires from subjects exposed to, actively infected with, or recovered from COVID-19 were included in the dataset. The repertoires were made available in a free public database intended to serve as a resource for research on the immune response to SARS-CoV-2. The samples were drawn from the first 160 participants of the ongoing ImmuneRACE study and from over a thousand subjects provided by 6 global collaborators. The sample metadata nearly always contained a de-identified subject ID, COVID-19 status, age in years and sex. Where available, HLA class I and class II types were obtained from metadata supplied by the sample provider rather than from assay-based typing. The paper as a whole reports these results and caveats: How much clinical and demographic metadata was included differed by source and by participant, and the metadata was provided uncurated.

TCRbeta CDR3 regions were amplified from genomic DNA using the immunoSEQ Assay, a bias-controlled multiplex PCR. The original pipeline was this. The number of nucleated cells in each sample was estimated from the amplification of reference gene primers within the assay. To quantify the absolute abundance of each unique TCRbeta CDR3 rearrangement, sequence reads were collapsed and filtered. Productive Simpson clonality was computed per sample as the square root of Simpson's diversity index over productive rearrangements. Held by TCRdb, this immuneACCESS table contains in-frame sequences only and omits some clones. Under half of the omission traces to an unresolved V gene where checked; the cause of the rest is unknown. For V, J and clone size, that table is used; D and trimming come from the DNA. In this sample the table shows hundreds of thousands of clones, roughly 90% of which occur a single time. Less than 0.95% of the sample is taken by the ten largest.

One collaborating source in Seattle enrolled patients during active infection and followed them longitudinally through the course of disease. The collaborating institutions used their own protocols to collect whole blood in K2EDTA tubes. For TCRbeta analysis, collaborators shipped samples in one of three forms: frozen whole blood, isolated PBMCs, or DNA extracted from either of those sample types. Comments on this clone: Its antigen is not yet known. No clone much larger than this one lies a single base away; base qualities are absent.

The germline V gene (reference sequence) specifies PRHDT as CDR1 and FYEKMQ as CDR2. V ends up 7 bases short and J 7 bases short, with an unmatched junction base count of 12. From the cysteine up to the phenylalanine, the CDR3 has a length of 16 residues. This entry keeps only the CDR3 DNA: 48 bases, framed from base 1. The specimen was peripheral blood. Recombination connected TRBV13 to TRBJ2-1, with TRBD2 matching 11 junction bases. The TCR was taken from a man between 18 and 29 years old with COVID-19, enrolled during active disease. The CDR3 protein is CASIDGSGGASNEQFF. In nucleotide form, the sequence is TGTGCCAGCATTGACGGTAGCGGGGGGGCCTCTAATGAGCAGTTCTTC. Outside the CDR3, residues come from the reference TRBV13 and TRBJ2-1 proteins, so the full variable domain is: AAGVIQSPRHLIKEKRETATLKCYPIPRHDTVYWYQQGPGQDPQFLISFYEKMQSDKGSIPDRFSAQQFSDYHSELNMSSLELGDSALYFCASIDGSGGASNEQFFGPGTRLTVL.